This T cell receptor (beta chain) was profiled in a study of blood T cells in healthy people across ages. Primed by a sample-barcoded 5' primer and a J-beta primer mix, a second PCR proceeded for 7 to 11 cycles. With 12 random nucleotides, a template-switch adaptor tagged each individual cDNA molecule. Via MiXCR, TCRdb re-called the 5' RACE reads, giving one row per CDR3 protein. The table records about 800,000 distinct CDR3 sequences, more than 45% of them present only once. With 6 bases clipped from V and 4 bases from J, the junction kept 6 bases outside the gene matches. The CDR3 has 14 residues. Germline CDR1 MNHEY, CDR2 SMNVEV (reference sequence).

The sample consisted of blood. The source of this sequence is a man between 25 and 39 years old in good health. The rearrangement links TRBV27 to TRBJ2-1; 7 bases map to TRBD1. The CDR3 here is CASSSGGKYNEQFF. DNA of the CDR3: TGTGCCAGCAGCTCAGGGGGAAAGTACAATGAGCAGTTCTTC.